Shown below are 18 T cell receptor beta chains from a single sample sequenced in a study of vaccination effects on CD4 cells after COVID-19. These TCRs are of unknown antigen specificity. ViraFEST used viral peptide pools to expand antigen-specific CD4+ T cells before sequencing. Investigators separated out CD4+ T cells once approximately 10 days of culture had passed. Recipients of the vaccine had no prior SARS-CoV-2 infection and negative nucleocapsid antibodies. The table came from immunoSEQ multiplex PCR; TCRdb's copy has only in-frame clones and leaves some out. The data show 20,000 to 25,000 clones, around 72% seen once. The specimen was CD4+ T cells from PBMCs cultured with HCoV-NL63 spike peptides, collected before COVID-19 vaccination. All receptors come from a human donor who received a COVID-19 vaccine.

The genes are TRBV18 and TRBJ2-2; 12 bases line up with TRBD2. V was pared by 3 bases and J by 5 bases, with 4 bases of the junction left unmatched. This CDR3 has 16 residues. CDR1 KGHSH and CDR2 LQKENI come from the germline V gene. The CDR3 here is CASSPGLAGETGELFF. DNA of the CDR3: TGTGCCAGCTCACCGGGACTAGCGGGTGAGACCGGGGAGCTGTTTTTT.

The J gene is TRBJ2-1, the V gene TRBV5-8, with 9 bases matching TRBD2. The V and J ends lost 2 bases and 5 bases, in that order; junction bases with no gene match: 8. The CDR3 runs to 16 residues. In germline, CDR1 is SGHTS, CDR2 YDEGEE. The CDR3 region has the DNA TGTGCCAGCAGCTTTTCCATCCGCGGGAGGGACAATGAGCAGTTCTTC. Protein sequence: CASSFSIRGRDNEQFF.

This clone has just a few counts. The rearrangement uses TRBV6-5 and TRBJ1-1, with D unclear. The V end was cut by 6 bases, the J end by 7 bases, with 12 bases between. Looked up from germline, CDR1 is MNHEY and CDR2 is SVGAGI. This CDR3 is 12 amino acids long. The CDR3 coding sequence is TGTGCCAGCAGCTCAGCGGCGAGTGAAGCTTTCTTT. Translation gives CASSSAASEAFF.

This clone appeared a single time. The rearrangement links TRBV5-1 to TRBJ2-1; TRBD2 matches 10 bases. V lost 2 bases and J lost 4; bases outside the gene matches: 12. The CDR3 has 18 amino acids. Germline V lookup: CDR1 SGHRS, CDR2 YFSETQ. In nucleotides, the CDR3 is TGCGCCAGCAGCTTCTTGACCCTGACTAGCGGGCTTTACAATGAGCAGTTCTTC. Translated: CASSFLTLTSGLYNEQFF.

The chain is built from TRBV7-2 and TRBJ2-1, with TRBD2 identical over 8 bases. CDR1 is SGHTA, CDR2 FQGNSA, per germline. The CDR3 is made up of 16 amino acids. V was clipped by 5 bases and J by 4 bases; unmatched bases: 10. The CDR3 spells CASSPGGVAGYNEQFF. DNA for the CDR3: TGTGCCAGCAGCCCGGGGGGGGTAGCGGGATACAATGAGCAGTTCTTC.

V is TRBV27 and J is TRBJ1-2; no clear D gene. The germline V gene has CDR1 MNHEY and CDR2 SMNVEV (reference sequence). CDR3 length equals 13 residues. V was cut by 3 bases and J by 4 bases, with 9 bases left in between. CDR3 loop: CASSFAGVYGYTF. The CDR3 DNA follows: TGTGCCAGCAGTTTTGCAGGAGTCTATGGCTACACCTTC.

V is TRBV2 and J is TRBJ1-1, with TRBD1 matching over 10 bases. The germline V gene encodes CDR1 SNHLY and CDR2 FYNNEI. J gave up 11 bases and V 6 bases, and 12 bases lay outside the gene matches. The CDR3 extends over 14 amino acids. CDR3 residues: CASREETGGAKAFF. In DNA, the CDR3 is TGTGCCAGCAGGGAGGAGACAGGGGGCGCAAAGGCTTTCTTT.

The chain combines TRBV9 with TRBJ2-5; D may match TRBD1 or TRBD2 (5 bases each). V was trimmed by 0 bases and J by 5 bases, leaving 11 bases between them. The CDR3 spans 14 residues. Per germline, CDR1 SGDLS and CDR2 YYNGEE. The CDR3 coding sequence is TGTGCCAGCAGCGTAGACTCGGGGACGGAGACCCAGTACTTC. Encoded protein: CASSVDSGTETQYF.

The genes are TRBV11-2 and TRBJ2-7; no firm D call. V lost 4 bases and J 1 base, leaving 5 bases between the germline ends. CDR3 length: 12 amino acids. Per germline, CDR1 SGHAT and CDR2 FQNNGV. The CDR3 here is CASSWNSYEQYF. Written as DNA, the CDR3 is TGTGCCAGCAGCTGGAATTCCTACGAGCAGTACTTC.

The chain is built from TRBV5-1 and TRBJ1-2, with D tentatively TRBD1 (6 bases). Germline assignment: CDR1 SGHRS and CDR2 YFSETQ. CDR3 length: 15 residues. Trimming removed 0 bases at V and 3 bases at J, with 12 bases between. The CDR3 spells CASSLVAGDDYGYTF. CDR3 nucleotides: TGCGCCAGCAGCTTGGTGGCAGGGGACGACTATGGCTACACCTTC.

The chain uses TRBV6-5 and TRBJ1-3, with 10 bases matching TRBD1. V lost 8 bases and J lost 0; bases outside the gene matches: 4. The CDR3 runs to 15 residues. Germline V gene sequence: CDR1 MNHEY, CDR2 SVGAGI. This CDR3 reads CASGTGAFSGNTIYF. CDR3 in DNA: TGTGCCAGCGGGACAGGGGCCTTCTCTGGAAACACCATATATTTT.

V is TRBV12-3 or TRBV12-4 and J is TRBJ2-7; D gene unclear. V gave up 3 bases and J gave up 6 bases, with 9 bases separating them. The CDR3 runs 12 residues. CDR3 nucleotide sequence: TGTGCCAGCAGTTTTGGGCTCGGCGAGCAGTACTTC. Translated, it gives CASSFGLGEQYF.

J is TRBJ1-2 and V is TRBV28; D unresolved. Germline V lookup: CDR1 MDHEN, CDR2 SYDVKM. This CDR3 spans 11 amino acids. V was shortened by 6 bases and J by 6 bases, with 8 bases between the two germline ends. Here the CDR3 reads CASSHLHGYTF. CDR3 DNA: TGTGCCAGCAGCCACCTCCATGGCTACACCTTC.

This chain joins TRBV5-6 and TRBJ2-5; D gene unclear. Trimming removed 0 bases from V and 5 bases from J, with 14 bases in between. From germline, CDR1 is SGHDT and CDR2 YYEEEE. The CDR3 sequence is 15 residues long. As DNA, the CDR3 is TGTGCCAGCAGCTTGGGAACGGTTTTTGGTGAGACCCAGTACTTC. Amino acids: CASSLGTVFGETQYF.

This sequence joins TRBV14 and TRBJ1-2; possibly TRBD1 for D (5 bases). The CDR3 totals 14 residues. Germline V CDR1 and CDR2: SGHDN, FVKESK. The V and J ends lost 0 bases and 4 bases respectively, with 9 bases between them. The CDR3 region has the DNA TGTGCCAGCAGCCAAGAAGGGGCCCCCTATGGCTACACCTTC. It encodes CASSQEGAPYGYTF.

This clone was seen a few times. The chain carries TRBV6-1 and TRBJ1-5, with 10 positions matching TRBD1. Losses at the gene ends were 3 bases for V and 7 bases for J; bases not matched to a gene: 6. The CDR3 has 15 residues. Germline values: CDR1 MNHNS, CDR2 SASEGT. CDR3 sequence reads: CASSEGQGIGQPQHF. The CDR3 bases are TGTGCCAGCAGTGAGGGACAGGGGATAGGACAGCCCCAGCATTTT.

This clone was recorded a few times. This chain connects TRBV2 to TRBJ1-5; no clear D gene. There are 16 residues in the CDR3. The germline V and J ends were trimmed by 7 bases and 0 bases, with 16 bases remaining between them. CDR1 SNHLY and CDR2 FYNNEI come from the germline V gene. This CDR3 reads CASKGSVGYSNQPQHF. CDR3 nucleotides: TGTGCCAGCAAAGGGTCTGTCGGGTATAGCAATCAGCCCCAGCATTTT.

CDR3 region: CATDYPSSYNEQFF. For the CDR3, the DNA is TGCGCCACCGACTACCCGAGCTCCTACAATGAGCAGTTCTTC. The chain couples TRBV5-1 to TRBJ2-1, with D maybe TRBD2 (5 bases). V was clipped by 9 bases and J by 0 bases, with 13 bases between them. Germline loops: CDR1 SGHRS, CDR2 YFSETQ. The CDR3 spans 14 residues.